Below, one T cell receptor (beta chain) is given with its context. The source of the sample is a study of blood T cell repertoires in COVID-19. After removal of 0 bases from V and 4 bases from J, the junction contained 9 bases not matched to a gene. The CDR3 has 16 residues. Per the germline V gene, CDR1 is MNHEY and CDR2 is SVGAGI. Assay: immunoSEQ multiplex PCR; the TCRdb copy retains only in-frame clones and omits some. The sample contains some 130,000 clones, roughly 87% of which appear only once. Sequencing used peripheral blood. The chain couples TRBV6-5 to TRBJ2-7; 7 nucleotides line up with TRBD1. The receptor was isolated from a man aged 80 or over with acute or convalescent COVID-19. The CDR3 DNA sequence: TGTGCCAGCAGTTACTCGGAGACAGGGTTTGGGTACGAGCAGTACTTC. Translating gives CASSYSETGFGYEQYF.